This T cell receptor (beta chain) originates from a study of T cells in narcolepsy. Study in general: Healthy controls were enrolled alongside patients with narcolepsy type 1 or type 2. Overall study results and limits: Healthy controls reportedly lacked the autoreactive clonotypes serially found in patients' blood. No autoreactive T cell clone sequences appeared in some memory CD4+ repertoires. Comparing one patient's CSF and blood CD4+ clonotypes highlighted HCRT- and TRIB2-specific autoreactive clonotypes.

Sequencing was performed with immunoSEQ multiplex PCR; in TCRdb, only in-frame clones are kept and a portion is missing. Of some 34,000 clones listed, 70% to 85% are singletons. In germline, CDR1 is SGDLS, CDR2 YYNGEE. The CDR3 spans 14 residues. V trimming: 0 bases; J trimming: 6 bases; junction bases outside the gene matches: 2. This clone has only a few counts. Its antigen is not identified. The origin of this receptor is a human donor in good health. The chain recombines TRBV9 with TRBJ2-2, with 7 nucleotides matching TRBD1. Sequenced input: memory (CD45RA-) CD4+ T cells from blood. The CDR3 region is CASSVEGAAGELFF. The CDR3 DNA follows: TGTGCCAGCAGCGTAGAGGGGGCCGCCGGGGAGCTGTTTTTT. The full variable domain, with the rest looked up from reference TRBV9 and TRBJ2-2, is DSGVTQTPKHLITATGQRVTLRCSPRSGDLSVYWYQQSLDQGLQFLIQYYNGEERAKGNILERFSAQQFPDLHSELNLSSLELGDSALYFCASSVEGAAGELFFGEGSRLTVL.